What follows are 18 T cell receptor beta chains derived from one specimen sequenced in a study of control samples from healthy donors and cancer patients. Produced via immunoSEQ multiplex PCR; TCRdb's table is partial and in-frame only. The sample holds over 80,000 clones, around three quarters seen once. The sample consisted of blood. These receptors were collected from a woman in her twenties or thirties in good health.

The chain is built from TRBV6-5 and TRBJ2-6; 7 bases map to TRBD1. Germline CDR1 reads MNHEY; CDR2 reads SVGAGI. The CDR3 contains 14 residues. V dropped 8 bases and J dropped 2; count of bases not matched to a gene: 3. CDR3 sequence reads: CASEGGAGANVLTF. CDR3 DNA: TGTGCCAGCGAAGGGGGCGCTGGGGCCAACGTCCTGACTTTC.

J is TRBJ2-7 and V is TRBV7-2, with no clear D. The CDR3 has 12 amino acids. The V end lost 5 bases, the J end lost 10 bases, and 15 bases lay between the germline ends. Germline-derived CDR1 and CDR2 are SGHTA and FQGNSA. CDR3: CASSAAQSVQYF. The DNA of the CDR3 is TGTGCCAGCAGCGCAGCCCAGTCCGTTCAGTACTTC.

This chain connects TRBV11-2 to TRBJ1-2; 7 bases are shared with TRBD1. The CDR3 runs to 14 residues. V shed 3 bases and J 1 base; nucleotides not matched to a gene: 2. Germline V CDR1 and CDR2: SGHAT, FQNNGV. CDR3 DNA: TGTGCCAGCAGCTTGGACAGGATTAACTATGGCTACACCTTC. Its protein is CASSLDRINYGYTF.

The chain employs TRBV27 and TRBJ2-3, with TRBD2 matching 12 bases. After removal of 5 bases from V and 0 bases from J, the junction contained 12 bases not matched to a gene. Germline V gene sequence: CDR1 MNHEY, CDR2 SMNVEV (reference sequence). The CDR3 runs to 19 residues. This chain's CDR3 is CASSPPSSGGDTSTDTQYF. CDR3 coding DNA: TGTGCCAGCAGTCCACCTTCTAGCGGGGGGGATACTAGCACAGATACGCAGTATTTT.

The V call is TRBV19, the J call TRBJ1-4, with TRBD1 matching 9 bases. The CDR3 is 16 amino acids. Germline V gives CDR1 LNHDA, CDR2 SQIVND (reference sequence). The V gene end was trimmed by 0 bases and the J gene end by 8 bases; junction bases not matched to a gene: 7. CDR3 nucleotides: TGTGCCAGTAGTATAGATCGGGACAGGGATCGCGAAAAACTGTTTTTT. Its translation is CASSIDRDRDREKLFF.

In this sample, this clone turned up a few times. V gene TRBV4-2 combines with J gene TRBJ2-7, with 9 positions matching TRBD1. The V segment lost 0 bases and the J segment 3 bases; nucleotides outside the gene matches: 3. This CDR3 has 15 residues. Germline V gene lookup returns CDR1 LGHNA and CDR2 YNFKEQ. CDR3 sequence: CASSQDETGGYEQYF. CDR3 nucleotides: TGTGCCAGCAGCCAAGATGAGACAGGGGGCTACGAGCAGTACTTC.

The rearrangement joins TRBV5-4 to TRBJ1-6, with D unclear. Trimming cost V 4 bases and J 7 bases, with 18 bases left between them. Germline CDR1 SGHNT, CDR2 YYREEE (reference sequence). The CDR3 has 16 amino acids. CDR3 coding DNA: TGTGCCAGCAGCCCTCCCGGGCCCGGGAACAATTCACCCCTCCACTTT. Its protein is CASSPPGPGNNSPLHF. Full variable domain (missing parts from reference TRBV5-4 and TRBJ1-6): ETGVTQSPTHLIKTRGQQVTLRCSSQSGHNTVSWYQQALGQGPQFIFQYYREEENGRGNFPPRFSGLQFPNYSSELNVNALELDDSALYLCASSPPGPGNNSPLHFGNGTRLTVT.

This clone was observed a single time. The same CDR3 can be traced to other DNA sequences in this sample. The chain uses TRBV18 and TRBJ2-3; no firm D call. The V end lost 3 bases, the J end lost 0 bases, and 1 base lay between the germline ends. This CDR3 is 12 amino acids long. Germline V CDR1 and CDR2: KGHSH, LQKENI. CDR3 DNA sequence: TGTGCCAGCTCACCTAGCACAGATACGCAGTATTTT. This gives the protein CASSPSTDTQYF. Variable domain in full (rest from reference TRBV18 and TRBJ2-3): NAGVMQNPRHLVRRRGQEARLRCSPMKGHSHVYWYRQLPEEGLKFMVYLQKENIIDESGMPKERFSAEFPKEGPSILRIQQVVRGDSAAYFCASSPSTDTQYFGPGTRLTVL.

The chain is built from TRBV7-2 and TRBJ2-1; D gene uncertain. V was shortened by 5 bases and J by 4 bases, with 12 bases between the two germline ends. The length of the CDR3 is 14 residues. From germline, CDR1 is SGHTA and CDR2 FQGNSA. The CDR3 spells CASSQQSVYNEQFF. In DNA, the CDR3 is TGTGCCAGCAGCCAACAATCGGTTTACAATGAGCAGTTCTTC.

This chain joins TRBV11-2 and TRBJ2-7; 14 nucleotides align to TRBD2. V lost 6 bases, J lost 5 bases, and 6 bases stayed unmatched. The CDR3 consists of 15 residues. CDR1 is SGHAT and CDR2 is FQNNGV in the germline V gene. CDR3 DNA: TGTGCCAGCAGTTGGACTAGCGGGGGGCGTGACGAGCAGTACTTC. Residues: CASSWTSGGRDEQYF.

The chain employs TRBV5-5 and TRBJ2-1; 11 nucleotides line up with TRBD2. CDR3 length: 15 amino acids. Germline V gives CDR1 SGHKS, CDR2 YYEKEE (reference sequence). V gave up 1 base and J gave up 4 bases; unmatched junction bases: 1. The CDR3 loop reads CASSLTSGGYNEQFF. The DNA for the CDR3 is TGTGCCAGCAGCTTGACTAGCGGGGGATACAATGAGCAGTTCTTC.

The rearrangement links TRBV30 to TRBJ1-1, with D possibly TRBD1 on 5 matching bases. With 3 bases removed from V and 11 bases from J, the gap between germline ends came to 13 bases. CDR3 size: 11 residues. Germline V gives CDR1 GTSNPN, CDR2 SVGIG (reference sequence). CDR3 bases: TGTGCCTGGAGGGGGGTGGGGCTTGCTTTCTTT. Amino acids: CAWRGVGLAFF.

J is TRBJ2-7 and V is TRBV21-1. TRBV21-1 is a recognized pseudogene. This CDR3 contains 11 residues. CDR3 residues: CASRVGYEQYF. The CDR3 nucleotides are TGTGCCAGCAGGGTGGGTTACGAGCAGTACTTC.

The chain links TRBV19 to TRBJ2-7; D gene uncertain. CDR3 length: 15 residues. V was cut by 1 base and J by 5 bases, with 15 bases left in between. CDR1 is LNHDA and CDR2 is SQIVND in the germline V gene (reference sequence). This chain's CDR3 is CASSIGGPGVNEQYF. The CDR3 coding sequence is TGTGCCAGTAGTATAGGTGGGCCAGGAGTCAACGAGCAGTACTTC.

This chain connects TRBV7-8 to TRBJ2-5; D gene ambiguous. Germline CDR1 reads SGHVS; CDR2 reads FQNEAQ. The V and J ends lost 3 bases and 4 bases respectively, with 15 bases between them. The CDR3 sequence is 15 residues long. The CDR3 coding sequence is TGTGCCAGCAGCTTCTCTAAGTTACAGCGAGAGACCCAGTACTTC. This sequence encodes CASSFSKLQRETQYF.

The sample holds one count of this clone. The chain combines TRBV7-9 with TRBJ1-3, with TRBD1 as a possible D gene (5 bases). Trimming pared 0 bases from V and 0 bases from J, leaving 9 bases between. The germline gives CDR1 SEHNR, CDR2 FQNEAQ (reference sequence). This CDR3 contains 16 residues. The CDR3 loop reads CASSLAGQSSGNTIYF. CDR3 sequence (DNA): TGTGCCAGCAGCTTAGCGGGGCAATCCTCTGGAAACACCATATATTTT.

The rearrangement links TRBV2 to TRBJ2-1; 8 nucleotides agree with TRBD2. V dropped 5 bases and J dropped 7; count of bases not matched to a gene: 7. This CDR3 is built from 14 residues. Germline V gives CDR1 SNHLY, CDR2 FYNNEI. The CDR3 DNA reads TGTGCCAGCAGTCGGACTAGCCAGATAAATGAGCAGTTCTTC. It codes for CASSRTSQINEQFF.

This clone has only a few counts. The rearrangement uses TRBV30 and TRBJ2-6; 7 bases line up with TRBD2. With V trimmed by 0 bases and J by 4 bases, 3 bases remained unmatched. CDR3 length: 15 amino acids. CDR1 GTSNPN and CDR2 SVGIG come from the germline V gene (reference sequence). As DNA, the CDR3 is TGTGCCTGGAGTGTCGGGGGGTACGGGGCCAACGTCCTGACTTTC. Amino acids: CAWSVGGYGANVLTF. The full variable domain, with the rest looked up from reference TRBV30 and TRBJ2-6, is SQTIHQWPATLVQPVGSPLSLECTVEGTSNPNLYWYRQAAGRGLQLLFYSVGIGQISSEVPQNLSASRPQDRQFILSSKKLLLSDSGFYLCAWSVGGYGANVLTFGAGSRLTVL.